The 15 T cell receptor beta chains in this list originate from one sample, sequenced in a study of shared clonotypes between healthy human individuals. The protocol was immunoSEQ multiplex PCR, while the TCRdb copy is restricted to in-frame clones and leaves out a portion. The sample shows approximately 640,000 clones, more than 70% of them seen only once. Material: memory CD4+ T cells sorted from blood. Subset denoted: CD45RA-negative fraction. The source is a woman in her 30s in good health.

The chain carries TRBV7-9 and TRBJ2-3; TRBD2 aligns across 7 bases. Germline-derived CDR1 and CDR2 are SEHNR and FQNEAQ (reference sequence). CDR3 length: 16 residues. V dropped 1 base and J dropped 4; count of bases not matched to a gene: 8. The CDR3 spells CASSLGLAGAPDTQYF. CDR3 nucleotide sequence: TGTGCCAGCAGCTTAGGACTAGCCGGGGCCCCAGATACGCAGTATTTT.

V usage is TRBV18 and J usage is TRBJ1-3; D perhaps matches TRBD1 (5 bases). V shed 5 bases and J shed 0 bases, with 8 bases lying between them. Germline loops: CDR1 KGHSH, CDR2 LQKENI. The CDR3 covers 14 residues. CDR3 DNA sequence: TGTGCCAGCTCAGGGGACGCCTCTGGAAACACCATATATTTT. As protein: CASSGDASGNTIYF.

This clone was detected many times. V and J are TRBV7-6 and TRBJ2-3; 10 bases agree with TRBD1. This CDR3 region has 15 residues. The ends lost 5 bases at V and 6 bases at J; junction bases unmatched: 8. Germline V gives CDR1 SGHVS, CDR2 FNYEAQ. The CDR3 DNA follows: TGTGCCAGCAGCCTGGGACAGGGGATCGCTGATACGCAGTATTTT. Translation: CASSLGQGIADTQYF.

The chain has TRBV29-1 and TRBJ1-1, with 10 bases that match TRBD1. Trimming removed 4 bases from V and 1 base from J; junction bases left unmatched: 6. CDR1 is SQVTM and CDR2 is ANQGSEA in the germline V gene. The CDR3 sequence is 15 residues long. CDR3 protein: CSVGTGGSRNTEAFF. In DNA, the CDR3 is TGCAGCGTTGGGACAGGGGGGAGCCGGAACACTGAAGCTTTCTTT.

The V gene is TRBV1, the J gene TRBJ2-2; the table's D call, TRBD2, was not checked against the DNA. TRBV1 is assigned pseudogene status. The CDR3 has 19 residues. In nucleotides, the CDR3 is TGCACCAGCAGCCAAGATCTGGGACTAGCGGGAGGAAGAGCCGGGGAGCTGTTTTTT. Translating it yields CTSSQDLGLAGGRAGELFF.

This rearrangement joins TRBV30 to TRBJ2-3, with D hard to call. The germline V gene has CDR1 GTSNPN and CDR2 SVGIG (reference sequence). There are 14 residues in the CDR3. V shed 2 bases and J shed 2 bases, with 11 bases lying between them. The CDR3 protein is CAWSPPHTTDTQYF. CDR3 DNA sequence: TGTGCCTGGAGTCCCCCCCACACCACAGATACGCAGTATTTT.

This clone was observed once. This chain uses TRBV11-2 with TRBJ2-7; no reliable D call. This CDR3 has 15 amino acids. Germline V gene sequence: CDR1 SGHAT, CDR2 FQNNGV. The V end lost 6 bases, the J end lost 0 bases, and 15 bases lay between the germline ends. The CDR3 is CASRAPGRRSYEQYF. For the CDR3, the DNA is TGTGCCAGCAGAGCTCCCGGGCGTCGCTCCTACGAGCAGTACTTC.

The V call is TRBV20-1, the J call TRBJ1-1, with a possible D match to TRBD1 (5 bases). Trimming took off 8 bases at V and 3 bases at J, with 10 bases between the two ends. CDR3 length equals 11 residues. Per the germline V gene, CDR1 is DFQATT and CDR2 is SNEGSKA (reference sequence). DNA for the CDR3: TGCAGTCTCTCGGGGGACACTGAAGCTTTCTTT. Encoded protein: CSLSGDTEAFF.

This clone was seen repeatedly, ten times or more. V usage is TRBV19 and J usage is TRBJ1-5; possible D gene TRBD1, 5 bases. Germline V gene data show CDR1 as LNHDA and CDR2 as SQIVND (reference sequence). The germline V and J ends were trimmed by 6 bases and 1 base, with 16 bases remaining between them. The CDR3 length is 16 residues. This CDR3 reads CASSRPLGGSNQPQHF. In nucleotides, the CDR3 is TGTGCCAGTAGCCGACCTTTGGGGGGGAGCAATCAGCCCCAGCATTTT.

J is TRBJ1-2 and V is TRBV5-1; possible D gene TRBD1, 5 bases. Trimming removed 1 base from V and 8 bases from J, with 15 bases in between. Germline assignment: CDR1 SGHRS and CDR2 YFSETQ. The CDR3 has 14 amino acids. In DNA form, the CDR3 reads TGCGCCAGCAGCTTGCCCCAGACAGACGGCGGCTACACCTTC. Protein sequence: CASSLPQTDGGYTF.

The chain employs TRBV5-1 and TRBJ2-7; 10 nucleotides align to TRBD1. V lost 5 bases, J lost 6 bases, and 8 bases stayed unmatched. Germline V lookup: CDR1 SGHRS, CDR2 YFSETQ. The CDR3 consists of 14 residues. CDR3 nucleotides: TGCGCCAGCAGTCCCGGGACAGGGGCCGTCGAGCAGTACTTC. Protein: CASSPGTGAVEQYF. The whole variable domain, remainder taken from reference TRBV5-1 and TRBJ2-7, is KAGVTQTPRYLIKTRGQQVTLSCSPISGHRSVSWYQQTPGQGLQFLFEYFSETQRNKGNFPGRFSGRQFSNSRSEMNVSTLELGDSALYLCASSPGTGAVEQYFGPGTRLTVT.

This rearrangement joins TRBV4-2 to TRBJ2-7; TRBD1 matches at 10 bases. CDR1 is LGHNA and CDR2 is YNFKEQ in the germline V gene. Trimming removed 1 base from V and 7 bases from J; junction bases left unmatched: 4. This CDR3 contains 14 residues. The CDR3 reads CASSQADRGLEQYF. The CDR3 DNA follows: TGTGCCAGCAGCCAAGCTGACAGGGGGCTTGAGCAGTACTTC.

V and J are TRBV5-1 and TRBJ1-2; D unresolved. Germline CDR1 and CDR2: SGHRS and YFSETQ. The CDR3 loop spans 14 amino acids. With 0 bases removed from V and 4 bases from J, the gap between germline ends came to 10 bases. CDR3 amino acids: CASSLAGSLYGYTF. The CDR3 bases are TGCGCCAGCAGCTTGGCAGGTAGCCTCTATGGCTACACCTTC.

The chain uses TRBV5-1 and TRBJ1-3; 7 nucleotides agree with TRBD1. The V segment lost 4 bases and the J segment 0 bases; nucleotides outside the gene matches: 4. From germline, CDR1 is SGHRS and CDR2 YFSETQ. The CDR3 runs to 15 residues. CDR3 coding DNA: TGCGCCAGCAGCACCACAGGGGACTCTGGAAACACCATATATTTT. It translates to CASSTTGDSGNTIYF.

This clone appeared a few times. The CDR3 sequence: CASSAWTGDLDEQFF. For the CDR3, the DNA is TGTGCCAGCAGCGCCTGGACAGGGGACTTAGATGAGCAGTTCTTC. The J gene is TRBJ2-1, the V gene TRBV7-6; 9 bases are shared with TRBD1. The V segment lost 5 bases and the J segment 8 bases; nucleotides outside the gene matches: 10. The CDR3 has 15 residues. Germline V gene sequence: CDR1 SGHVS, CDR2 FNYEAQ.